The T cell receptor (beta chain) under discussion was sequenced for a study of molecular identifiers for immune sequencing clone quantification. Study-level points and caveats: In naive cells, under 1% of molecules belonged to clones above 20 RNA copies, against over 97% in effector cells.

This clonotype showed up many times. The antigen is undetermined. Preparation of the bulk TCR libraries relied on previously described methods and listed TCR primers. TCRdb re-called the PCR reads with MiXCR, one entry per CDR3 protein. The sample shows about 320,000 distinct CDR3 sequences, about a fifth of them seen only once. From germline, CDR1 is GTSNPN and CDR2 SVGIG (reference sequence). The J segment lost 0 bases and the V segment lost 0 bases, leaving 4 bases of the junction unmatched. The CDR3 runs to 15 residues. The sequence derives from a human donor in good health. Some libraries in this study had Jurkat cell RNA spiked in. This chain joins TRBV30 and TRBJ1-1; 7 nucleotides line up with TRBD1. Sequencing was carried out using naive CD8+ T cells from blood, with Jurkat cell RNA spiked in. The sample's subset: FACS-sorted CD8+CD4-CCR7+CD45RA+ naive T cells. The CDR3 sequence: CAWSVGTAMNTEAFF. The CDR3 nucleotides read TGTGCCTGGAGTGTTGGGACAGCCATGAACACTGAAGCTTTCTTT.